The next 23 T cell receptor beta chains were all read from a single sample in a study of T-cell reconstitution after alpha-beta-depleted transplantation in children. It was with unique molecular identifiers that the TCRbeta library was prepared. TCRdb re-called the PCR reads with MiXCR, one entry per CDR3 protein. The data contain 540,000 or so distinct CDR3 sequences, about 23% of them singletons. The sample here was PBMCs, mostly from graft donor cells, taken 360 days after TCRalphabeta/CD19-depleted stem cell transplant. The source is a boy in the first two years of life who had a stem cell transplant for acute myeloid leukemia, so the T cells may come from the graft donor.

This clonotype was picked up a small number of times. V and J are TRBV18 and TRBJ2-1, with 8 bases lining up with TRBD2. Trimming took 5 bases from V and 9 from J; bases not matched to a gene: 3. Germline V CDR1 and CDR2: KGHSH, LQKENI. The CDR3 runs 12 residues. The CDR3: CASSRAGVEQFF. DNA for the CDR3: TGTGCCAGCTCAAGAGCGGGGGTTGAGCAGTTCTTC.

This clonotype was recorded at least ten times. A junction boundary mismatches the germline segment, possibly from a read error. The chain combines TRBV6-5 with TRBJ1-4; D gene ambiguous. Looked up from germline, CDR1 is MNHEY and CDR2 is SVGAGI. This CDR3 is 15 amino acids long. The CDR3 nucleotides are TGTGCCAGCAGTTACTCGATAGGGTCTAACGAAAAACTGTTTTTT. It is translated as CASSYSIGSNEKLFF.

This clonotype was seen ten or more times. This chain links TRBV12-3 or TRBV12-4 with TRBJ2-1; 7 nucleotides agree with TRBD2. The CDR3 covers 15 residues. Losses at the gene ends were 1 base for V and 6 bases for J; bases not matched to a gene: 6. The CDR3 spells CASSLGLAVRNEQFF. The CDR3 DNA is TGTGCCAGCAGTTTAGGGCTAGCGGTGCGCAATGAGCAGTTCTTC.

This clonotype was observed a few times. The chain recombines TRBV2 with TRBJ1-5; TRBD1 matches 10 bases. Germline CDR1 is SNHLY and CDR2 is FYNNEI. The trim removed 8 bases at V and 4 bases at J, leaving 8 bases unmatched. This CDR3 is built from 15 residues. The CDR3 nucleotides are TGTGCCAGCCAACCGGACAGGGGGAGGAATCAGCCCCAGCATTTT. As protein: CASQPDRGRNQPQHF. The variable domain in full, completed from reference TRBV2 and TRBJ1-5, reads EPEVTQTPSHQVTQMGQEVILRCVPISNHLYFYWYRQILGQKVEFLVSFYNNEISEKSEIFDDQFSVERPDGSNFTLKIRSTKLEDSAMYFCASQPDRGRNQPQHFGDGTRLSIL.

At least ten counts were recorded for this clonotype. This chain joins TRBV4-3 and TRBJ2-2; D is tentatively TRBD1 or TRBD2 (6 bases each). The germline V gene encodes CDR1 LGHNA and CDR2 YSLEER. The CDR3 runs 16 residues. V lost 0 bases and J 4 bases, leaving 12 bases between the germline ends. The CDR3 nucleotides read TGCGCCAGCAGCCAAGATGGAGGGGGGCGCACCGGGGAGCTGTTTTTT. Its protein product is CASSQDGGGRTGELFF.

The V call is TRBV10-2, the J call TRBJ2-6; 7 positions match TRBD1. Losses at the gene ends were 7 bases for V and 3 bases for J; bases not matched to a gene: 12. The CDR3 extends over 17 amino acids. Germline-derived CDR1 and CDR2 are WSHSY and SAAADI. CDR3 DNA: TGCGCCAGCACGTTGAGGGGGCTTAGAGGTGGGGCCAACGTCCTGACTTTC. Protein sequence: CASTLRGLRGGANVLTF.

The genes are TRBV6-4 and TRBJ1-1, with D possibly matching TRBD1 (5 bases). Trimming removed 3 bases at V and 3 bases at J, with 11 bases between. The CDR3 runs 14 residues. Germline CDR1 and CDR2: MRHNA and SNTAGT. In nucleotides, the CDR3 is TGTGCCAGCAGTGAGCAAGGGGCGCACACTGAAGCTTTCTTT. Its translation is CASSEQGAHTEAFF.

Concerning this clonotype itself: It may be a read error: a sequence one base away is much more abundant. J is TRBJ2-7 and V is TRBV28; 9 bases are a match to TRBD1. Per the germline V gene, CDR1 is MDHEN and CDR2 is SYDVKM. The CDR3 is 10 amino acids. In DNA form, the CDR3 reads TGTGCCAGCGGGGACAGGGACGTCAACTTC. Encoded protein: CASGDRDVNF.

This sequence joins TRBV3-1 and TRBJ2-3; D remains ambiguous. Germline CDR1 is LGHDT and CDR2 is YNNKEL (reference sequence). This CDR3 has 13 amino acids. Between the trimmed V and J ends, which lost 2 bases and 4 bases, there was a span of 7 bases. The CDR3, as DNA: TGTGCCAGCAGCCAATCTTTCGCAGATACGCAGTATTTT. Protein product: CASSQSFADTQYF.

This clonotype was observed at least ten times. This rearrangement joins TRBV20-1 to TRBJ2-1; weak D call: TRBD1 (6 bases). In germline, CDR1 is DFQATT, CDR2 SNEGSKA (reference sequence). This CDR3 has 14 residues. V lost 6 bases and J 5 bases, leaving 17 bases between the germline ends. CDR3 DNA sequence: TGCAGTGCCTGGTTTCCACAGGGAGACAATGAGCAGTTCTTC. It yields the protein CSAWFPQGDNEQFF.

The genes are TRBV20-1 and TRBJ2-3, with D perhaps matching TRBD2 (5 bases). Germline V gene data show CDR1 as DFQATT and CDR2 as SNEGSKA (reference sequence). V was cut by 0 bases and J by 1 base, with 8 bases left in between. CDR3 length equals 14 residues. Written as DNA, the CDR3 is TGCAGTGCTAGAGATCCGGAGGGCACAGATACGCAGTATTTT. Translating gives CSARDPEGTDTQYF.

The chain combines TRBV7-2 with TRBJ2-3, with 8 positions matching TRBD2. The CDR3 totals 17 residues. Losses at the gene ends were 3 bases for V and 0 bases for J; bases not matched to a gene: 8. CDR1 SGHTA and CDR2 FQGNSA come from the germline V gene. CDR3 sequence: CASSFPTSGSSTDTQYF. CDR3 in DNA: TGTGCCAGCAGCTTCCCAACTAGCGGTTCTAGCACAGATACGCAGTATTTT.

This clonotype has at least ten counts. This chain joins TRBV20-1 and TRBJ1-5, with D possibly TRBD1 on 6 matching bases. CDR1 and CDR2 (germline): DFQATT, SNEGSKA (reference sequence). The length of the CDR3 is 14 residues. The V end lost 1 base, the J end lost 3 bases, and 10 bases lay between the germline ends. CDR3 sequence (DNA): TGCAGTGCTAGAGCGGGGACACCCAATCAGCCCCAGCATTTT. Residues: CSARAGTPNQPQHF.

V and J are TRBV4-1 and TRBJ1-1, with D possibly TRBD1 on 6 matching bases. The CDR3 consists of 17 residues. Germline CDR1 is MGHRA and CDR2 is YSYEKL. The V end lost 2 bases, the J end lost 2 bases, and 18 bases lay between the germline ends. CDR3 protein: CASSQTTGPYPNTEAFF. Here the CDR3 DNA reads TGCGCCAGCAGCCAAACAACAGGGCCCTATCCTAACACTGAAGCTTTCTTT.

V is TRBV6-5 and J is TRBJ1-6; possible D gene TRBD1, 6 bases. The CDR3 loop spans 14 amino acids. Per the germline V gene, CDR1 is MNHEY and CDR2 is SVGAGI. V was clipped by 2 bases and J by 7 bases, with 9 bases between them. CDR3 nucleotide sequence: TGTGCCAGCAGTTACAACAGGGAGAATTCACCCCTCCACTTT. Its translation: CASSYNRENSPLHF.

V and J are TRBV29-1 and TRBJ2-5; the match to TRBD1 covers 9 bases. Germline assignment: CDR1 SQVTM and CDR2 ANQGSEA. CDR3 size: 15 residues. V trimming: 7 bases; J trimming: 5 bases; junction bases outside the gene matches: 14. CDR3 residues: CSASTDTGGWETQYF. In DNA, the CDR3 is TGCAGCGCTTCGACCGATACAGGGGGCTGGGAGACCCAGTACTTC.

V usage is TRBV6-2 or TRBV6-3 and J usage is TRBJ2-4, with unresolved D. V lost 4 bases, J lost 0 bases, and 7 bases lay in between. The CDR3 loop spans 14 amino acids. Germline V gene sequence: CDR1 MNHEY, CDR2 SVGEGT. DNA of the CDR3: TGTGCCAGCAGTTGGGTGGTAGCCAAAAACATTCAGTACTTC. It specifies CASSWVVAKNIQYF.

V is TRBV12-5 and J is TRBJ2-1, with TRBD1 matching 11 bases. Germline trimming cut 6 bases from V and 10 bases from J; bases unmatched to any gene: 14. Looked up from germline, CDR1 is LGHNT and CDR2 is FRNRAP. This CDR3 region has 16 residues. The CDR3 coding sequence is TGTGCTAGTGGCCCACCGGGACAGGGGGTCCCTAGCGAGCAGTTCTTC. This codes for CASGPPGQGVPSEQFF.

This clonotype was detected only a few times. The chain carries TRBV27 and TRBJ2-6, with 11 positions matching TRBD1. This CDR3 has 17 residues. The V and J ends lost 3 bases and 4 bases, in that order; junction bases with no gene match: 5. CDR1 and CDR2 from the germline V gene are MNHEY and SMNVEV (reference sequence). In nucleotides, the CDR3 is TGTGCCAGCAGTTTCGGACAGGGGGCGCCCGGGGCCAACGTCCTGACTTTC. It yields the protein CASSFGQGAPGANVLTF.

This clonotype was counted between two and nine times. This rearrangement joins TRBV20-1 to TRBJ2-7; D remains unclear. The CDR3 is 13 amino acids. Germline V gene data show CDR1 as DFQATT and CDR2 as SNEGSKA (reference sequence). Trimming took 3 bases from V and 1 from J, leaving 10 bases between them. CDR3 sequence reads: CSARPRSSYEQYF. CDR3 nucleotide sequence: TGCAGTGCTAGGCCCAGGAGTTCCTACGAGCAGTACTTC.

There are a few counts of this clonotype. This chain joins TRBV20-1 and TRBJ1-1; tentatively, D is TRBD1 (5 bases). Germline CDR1 and CDR2: DFQATT and SNEGSKA (reference sequence). V was pared by 7 bases and J by 3 bases, with 18 bases between. The CDR3 is 14 amino acids. The CDR3 DNA sequence: TGCAGTGGAAGAGGACCCAGGGTCTACACTGAAGCTTTCTTT. Amino acid sequence: CSGRGPRVYTEAFF.

V gene TRBV30 combines with J gene TRBJ2-1, with 10 bases matching TRBD1. Germline V gene sequence: CDR1 GTSNPN, CDR2 SVGIG (reference sequence). Trimming removed 8 bases from V and 10 bases from J; junction bases left unmatched: 11. The CDR3 runs 13 residues. In DNA, the CDR3 is TGTGCCGGGTCCTCGGGACAGGGGTACGAGCAGTTCTTC. It is translated as CAGSSGQGYEQFF.

The gene calls are TRBV20-1 and TRBJ2-6; a possible D gene is TRBD2 (6 bases). Trimming left V 3 bases short and J 0 bases short, with 21 bases between. The germline CDR1 and CDR2 sequences are DFQATT and SNEGSKA (reference sequence). The CDR3 totals 19 residues. The CDR3 DNA sequence: TGCAGTGCTAGCTTGGTGGGACTGCACATCCACTCTGGGGCCAACGTCCTGACTTTC. Translated, it gives CSASLVGLHIHSGANVLTF.